The entry below gives a single T cell receptor (beta chain) sequence along with its context. Its antigen is as yet unknown. The sample is drawn from a study of T cells in localized non-small cell lung cancer. Produced via immunoSEQ multiplex PCR; TCRdb's table is partial and in-frame only. The sample lists about 33,000 clones; 86% were seen once. Findings of the study overall: Researchers found a median around 58 of the top 100 tumor clones in adjacent lung. Heterogeneity is still possible, as just one tumor region was sequenced. Adjacent uninvolved lung had the highest clonality, suggesting focused antigen responses.

Trimming cost V 5 bases and J 8 bases, with 15 bases left between them. This CDR3 is 13 amino acids long. Germline-derived CDR1 and CDR2 are SNHLY and FYNNEI. The source material was peripheral blood, sampled before any cancer treatment. The chain is built from TRBV2 and TRBJ1-1; D unclear. This clonotype was sampled from an older male donor with stage III lung adenocarcinoma. The CDR3, as DNA: TGTGCCAGCAGTCGGACCCTGAACGAGGAAGCTTTCTTT. It encodes CASSRTLNEEAFF.